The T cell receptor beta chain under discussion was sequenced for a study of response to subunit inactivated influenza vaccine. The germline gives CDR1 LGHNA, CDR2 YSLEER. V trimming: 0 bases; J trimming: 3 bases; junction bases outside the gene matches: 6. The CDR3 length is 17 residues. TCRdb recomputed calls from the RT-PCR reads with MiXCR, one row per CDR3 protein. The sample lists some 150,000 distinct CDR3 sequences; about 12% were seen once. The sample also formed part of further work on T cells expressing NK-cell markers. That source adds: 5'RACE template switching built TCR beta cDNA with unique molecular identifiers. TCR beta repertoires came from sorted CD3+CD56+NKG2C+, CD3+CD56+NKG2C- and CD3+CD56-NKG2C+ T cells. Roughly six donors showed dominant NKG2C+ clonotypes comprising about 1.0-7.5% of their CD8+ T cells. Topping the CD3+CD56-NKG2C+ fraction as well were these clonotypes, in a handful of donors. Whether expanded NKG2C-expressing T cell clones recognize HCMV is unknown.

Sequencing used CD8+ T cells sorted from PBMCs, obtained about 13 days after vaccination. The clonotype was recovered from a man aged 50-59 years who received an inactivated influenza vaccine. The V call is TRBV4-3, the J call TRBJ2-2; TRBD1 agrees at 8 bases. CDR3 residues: CASSQDPQGADTGELFF. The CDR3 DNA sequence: TGCGCCAGCAGCCAAGATCCCCAGGGGGCTGACACCGGGGAGCTGTTTTTT.